Reported below is one T cell receptor beta chain. As yet, its antigen is unknown. CD8 cells regarded as naive lacked CD45RO, were positively chosen for CCR7, and omitted terminally differentiated effector memory CD45RA+ cells. The CDR3 loop spans 14 amino acids. The germline gives CDR1 LNHNV, CDR2 YYDKDF (reference sequence). Trimming took off 5 bases at V and 0 bases at J, with 8 bases between the two ends. The table came from immunoSEQ multiplex PCR; TCRdb's copy has only in-frame clones and leaves some out. The profile covers about 2.1 million clones, with roughly 93% appearing a single time and around 1.7% taken by the ten largest. The data were obtained in a study of shared clonotypes between healthy human individuals. Findings and limits, study-wide: Large sequencing depth failed to make sorted-subset sequencing complete, rarefaction showed.

The V and J genes are TRBV15 and TRBJ2-1; D is ambiguous. This sequence originates from a man between 18 and 35 years old in good health. Some clones in this sample may be carry-over from other donors' samples. Sequencing was performed on naive CD8+ T cells from PBMCs. Here the CDR3 DNA reads TGTGCCACCAGCTTCCGTAGCTCCTACAATGAGCAGTTCTTC. Its protein is CATSFRSSYNEQFF. Filled out from reference TRBV15 and TRBJ2-1, the complete variable domain reads DAMVIQNPRYQVTQFGKPVTLSCSQTLNHNVMYWYQQKSSQAPKLLFHYYDKDFNNEADTPDNFQSRRPNTSFCFLDIRSPGLGDTAMYLCATSFRSSYNEQFFGPGTRLTVL.